This TCR beta chain is drawn from a study of blood T cell repertoires in COVID-19. Across the study: Sources were T cells, B-cell-depleted T cells, or PBMCs; the material itself was cDNA or gDNA.

This clone was observed once. Original data processing: The assay estimated nucleated cells by amplifying reference gene primers. Some clones are missing from TCRdb's copy, which holds only in-frame ones; the method was immunoSEQ multiplex PCR. V, J and clone size were drawn from that table, and D and trimming were deduced from the DNA. Of about 75,000 clones detected, 90% appear once; the ten largest clones hold approximately 2.5%. There are 15 residues in the CDR3. The junction had 4 bases not matched to a gene; V was cut back by 5 bases and J by 2 bases. Germline CDR1 SEHNR, CDR2 FQNEAQ (reference sequence).

Sequencing was carried out using peripheral blood. The V gene is TRBV7-9, the J gene TRBJ2-1, with 9 nucleotides matching TRBD2. The source is a human donor in a cohort sampled during active COVID-19. CDR3 in amino acids: CASSHRLAAYNEQFF. The CDR3, as DNA: TGTGCCAGCAGCCACCGACTAGCGGCCTACAATGAGCAGTTCTTC.